A selection of T cell receptor beta chains follows, all from one sample in a study of vaccination effects on CD4 cells after COVID-19. Repertoires were generated with immunoSEQ multiplex PCR, while TCRdb's copy carries only in-frame clones and drops some. The top ten clones hold roughly 16% of a sample with roughly 46,000 clones, about four fifths of them seen once. These receptors have no known antigen. The specimen was CD4+ T cells from PBMCs cultured with HCoV-OC43 spike peptides, collected after COVID-19 vaccination. All receptors derive from a human donor who received a COVID-19 vaccine. Each CDR3 is given with its conserved first and last residue. The D gene is left open where the match is weak. Clone size is given for some rows only: seen once, a few or many times, or a class if the clone is expanded.

TRBV7-9	NA	NA	TRBJ1-5	CASSLGAGRDQPQHF	TGTGCCAGCAGCTTAGGGGCGGGGCGGGATCAGCCCCAGCATTTT
TRBV7-2	few	NA	TRBJ1-1	CASSLQGGDTEAFF	TGTGCCAGCAGCTTACAGGGAGGGGACACTGAAGCTTTCTTT
TRBV7-8	many	TRBD1	TRBJ1-2	CASSLGQGYGYTF	TGTGCCAGCAGCTTAGGACAGGGCTATGGCTACACCTTC
TRBV7-2	NA	TRBD2	TRBJ2-5	CASSLDAGRWTSGSKTQYF	TGTGCCAGCAGCTTAGACGCGGGACGGTGGACTAGCGGGAGTAAGACCCAGTACTTC
TRBV9	NA	NA	TRBJ1-2	CASSEGGQGINYGYTF	TGTGCCAGCAGCGAGGGGGGGCAGGGAATAAACTATGGCTACACCTTC
TRBV19	few	NA	TRBJ1-2	CASTSVYGYTF	NA
TRBV7-2	once	NA	TRBJ1-6	CASSLWSSYNSPLHF	TGTGCCAGCAGCTTATGGAGCTCCTATAATTCACCCCTCCACTTT
TRBV7-6	NA	NA	TRBJ2-3	CASSLGGLDTQYF	TGTGCCAGCAGCTTAGGAGGGTTAGATACGCAGTATTTT
TRBV5-1	NA	TRBD2	TRBJ2-5	CASSLWSSGGAGETQYF	TGCGCCAGCAGCTTGTGGTCTAGCGGGGGGGCAGGAGAGACCCAGTACTTC
TRBV18	once	NA	TRBJ2-5	CASSAGLSQETQYF	TGTGCCAGCTCAGCGGGACTTTCCCAAGAGACCCAGTACTTC
TRBV19	NA	NA	TRBJ2-3	CASRNPGGNTDTQYF	TGTGCCAGTAGGAACCCTGGGGGAAACACAGATACGCAGTATTTT
TRBV7-9	NA	TRBD1	TRBJ1-4	CASSSKGQANEKLFF	TGTGCCAGCAGCTCAAAGGGACAGGCTAATGAAAAACTGTTTTTT
TRBV6-6	NA	NA	TRBJ2-5	CASTLIELETQYF	TGTGCCAGCACTCTAATAGAGCTGGAGACCCAGTACTTC
TRBV6-1	NA	NA	TRBJ1-5	CASSEGADSNQPQHF	TGTGCCAGCAGTGAAGGGGCAGATAGCAATCAGCCCCAGCATTTT
TRBV30	NA	NA	TRBJ2-6	CAWMVSGANVLTF	TGTGCCTGGATGGTATCTGGGGCCAACGTCCTGACTTTC
TRBV12-3/TRBV12-4	NA	TRBD1	TRBJ1-2	CASSGGQAYGYTF	TGTGCCAGCAGTGGGGGACAGGCCTATGGCTACACCTTC
TRBV7-8	NA	NA	TRBJ2-2	CASSLVMWRNTGELFF	TGTGCCAGCAGCTTAGTAATGTGGAGAAACACCGGGGAGCTGTTTTTT
TRBV19	NA	NA	TRBJ2-7	CASSMMAGSSYEQYF	TGTGCCAGTAGTATGATGGCAGGGAGCTCCTACGAGCAGTACTTC
TRBV11-2	NA	NA	TRBJ2-3	CASSPLEYQQYF	TGTGCCAGCAGCCCCCTAGAGTATCAGCAGTATTTT
TRBV20-1	NA	NA	TRBJ2-5	CSASGLGRGQETQYF	TGCAGTGCTAGTGGGCTTGGCAGGGGCCAAGAGACCCAGTACTTC
TRBV3-1/TRBV3-2	NA	NA	TRBJ2-7	CASSQDITEGSYEQYF	TGTGCCAGCAGCCAAGATATTACGGAGGGGTCCTACGAGCAGTACTTC
TRBV6-2/TRBV6-3	once	NA	TRBJ1-2	CASSYSVTGSSGGYTF	TGTGCCAGCAGTTACTCCGTGACAGGTTCATCGGGTGGCTACACCTTC
TRBV7-7	NA	TRBD1	TRBJ2-3	CASSARQGSDTQYF	TGTGCCAGCAGCGCCCGACAGGGCTCGGATACGCAGTATTTT
TRBV4-1	NA	NA	TRBJ1-6	CASSQDDDSPLHF	TGCGCCAGCAGCCAAGATGACGATTCACCCCTCCACTTT